A selection of T cell receptor beta chains follows, all from one sample in a study of shared clonotypes between healthy human individuals. Some clones are missing from TCRdb's copy, which holds only in-frame ones; the method was immunoSEQ multiplex PCR. This table holds some 2,100,000 clones, just over 90% found once. The source material was naive CD8+ T cells from PBMCs. The receptors shown here come from a man younger than 35 in good health. Some clones in this sample may be carry-over from other donors' samples. Each CDR3 is given with its conserved first and last residue. The D gene is left open where the match is weak. A row's size may be missing; if present it is once, few, many or a size class.

J | size | D | V | DNA | CDR3
TRBJ1-2 | . | . | TRBV29-1 | TGCAGCGTTGTCGTCGACCCTAGGATGGCCTTC | CSVVVDPRMAF
TRBJ1-2 | . | TRBD1 | TRBV29-1 | TGCAGCGTTCCGGGACAGAGAAACTATGGCTACACCTTC | CSVPGQRNYGYTF
TRBJ2-7 | . | . | TRBV27 | TGTGCCAGCAGTTTTGACCCCACCTACGAGCAGTACTTC | CASSFDPTYEQYF
TRBJ1-1 | . | TRBD1 | TRBV19 | TGTGCCAGTAGTATATGGGACAGGGTTATGAACACTGAAGCTTTCTTT | CASSIWDRVMNTEAFF
TRBJ2-1 | . | . | TRBV7-9 | TGTGCCAGCAGCCCACGGGTAGTAGGTAGTACAAATGAGCAGTTCTTC | CASSPRVVGSTNEQFF
TRBJ2-1 | . | . | TRBV9 | TGTGCCAGCAGCGCCCGACTAGTCAGGAGCTCCTACAATGAGCAGTTCTTC | CASSARLVRSSYNEQFF
TRBJ2-7 | . | . | TRBV6-5 | TGTGCCAGCAGTTCGTTCTACGAGCAGTACTTC | CASSSFYEQYF
TRBJ2-7 | . | . | TRBV9 | TGTGCCAGCAGCGGGCCGTTGTCCAACGAGCAGTACTTC | CASSGPLSNEQYF
TRBJ1-2 | . | . | TRBV10-3 | TGTGCCATCAGTGAGGGATTAGAACTCACAGCGCCCTATGGCTACACCTTC | CAISEGLELTAPYGYTF
TRBJ1-4 | . | . | TRBV6-5 | TGTGCCAGCAGGTCGACAGATTTTGAAAAACTGTTTTTT | CASRSTDFEKLFF
TRBJ2-1 | . | TRBD2 | TRBV11-2 | TGTGCCAGCAGCTCCTCCGGACTAGCGGGTGAGCAGTTCTTC | CASSSSGLAGEQFF
TRBJ2-5 | . | . | TRBV11-2 | TGTGCCAGCAGCTTATGGGTCCAAGAGACCCAGTACTTC | CASSLWVQETQYF
TRBJ2-7 | . | . | TRBV7-8 | TGTGCCAGCAGCTCGCCCAAGGGACGGATCTCCGAGCAGTACTTC | CASSSPKGRISEQYF
TRBJ2-1 | . | . | TRBV20-1 | TGCAGTGGTCCTGGACACCGGTTCTTC | CSGPGHRFF
TRBJ2-1 | . | TRBD2 | TRBV9 | TGTGCCAGCAGCGCCCTAGGACTAGGCAATGAGCAGTTCTTC | CASSALGLGNEQFF
TRBJ1-2 | . | . | TRBV9 | TGTGCCAGCAGCACGAGCGGGGGAAATGGCTACACCTTC | CASSTSGGNGYTF
TRBJ1-3 | . | . | TRBV9 | TGTGCCAGCAGCGGAGACGGTGGGGGTGGAAACACCATATATTTT | CASSGDGGGGNTIYF
TRBJ1-1 | . | . | TRBV28 | TGTGCCAGCAGTTTAACGGACTTGGGGACTGAAGCTTTCTTT | CASSLTDLGTEAFF
TRBJ1-1 | . | . | TRBV29-1 | TGCAGCGTTGATGGGCTGAACACTGAAGCTTTCTTT | CSVDGLNTEAFF
TRBJ2-1 | . | TRBD2 | TRBV11-3 | TGTGCCAGCAGCTCAAGGACTAGCGGGAGCGGTGAGCAGTTCTTC | CASSSRTSGSGEQFF
TRBJ2-1 | . | TRBD2 | TRBV11-2 | TGTGCCAGCAGCTTCACTCGGCTAGCGGGGTCCCCCAATGAGCAGTTCTTC | CASSFTRLAGSPNEQFF
TRBJ2-7 | . | . | TRBV7-9 | TGTGCCAGCAGCTTGGGACACCGGTACACGGCGGAGGAGCAGTACTTC | CASSLGHRYTAEEQYF
TRBJ1-5 | . | . | TRBV19 | TGTGCCAGTAGTCCCGGGCAGGGAAGCAATCAGCCCCAGCATTTT | CASSPGQGSNQPQHF
TRBJ2-3 | once | TRBD2 | TRBV5-6 | TGTGCCAGCAGCTTGACTAGCGGGAGTTTAACAGATACGCAGTATTTT | CASSLTSGSLTDTQYF
TRBJ1-1 | . | . | TRBV28 | TGTGCCAGCAGTTTGTCTCCCACGAACACTGAAGCTTTCTTT | CASSLSPTNTEAFF
TRBJ2-7 | . | . | TRBV15 | TGTGCCACCAGCAGACCCCGGTTGTACACCTACGAGCAGTACTTC | CATSRPRLYTYEQYF
TRBJ2-1 | once | TRBD2 | TRBV4-2 | TGTGCCAGCAGCCAGGGGACTAGCGGGAGGGGTGAGCAGTTCTTC | CASSQGTSGRGEQFF
TRBJ2-1 | once | . | TRBV6-1 | TGTGCCAGCGAGGGGCAGGGAAATGAGCAGTTCTTC | CASEGQGNEQFF
TRBJ1-1 | . | TRBD1 | TRBV5-1 | TGCGCCAGCAGCTTGGCCTTACAGGGGAGTGAAGCTTTCTTT | CASSLALQGSEAFF
TRBJ1-5 | . | TRBD1 | TRBV28 | TGTGCCAGCAGCCTTGAGGGACAGGGGGCGGAAAGCAATCAGCCCCAGCATTTT | CASSLEGQGAESNQPQHF
TRBJ2-7 | few | TRBD1 | TRBV2 | TGTGCCAGCAGTGGGGGACAGGGGGTGATCGAGCAGTACTTC | CASSGGQGVIEQYF
TRBJ2-2 | . | TRBD1 | TRBV9 | TGTGCCAGCAGCTCTTCAGGGGGCTTGACCGGGGAGCTGTTTTTT | CASSSSGGLTGELFF
TRBJ2-2 | once | . | TRBV10-3 | TGTGCCATCAGCCGGGACAACTCGAACACCGGGGAGCTGTTTTTT | CAISRDNSNTGELFF
TRBJ2-3 | . | . | TRBV7-9 | TGTGCCAGCGAAGAGCCGCAGTATTTT | CASEEPQYF
TRBJ2-1 | . | TRBD2 | TRBV9 | TGTGCCAGCAGCCCCCGACTAGCGGGGGAACACAATGAGCAGTTCTTC | CASSPRLAGEHNEQFF
TRBJ1-4 | . | . | TRBV29-1 | TGCAGCGTTGTTGTCCCGATGGGAAATGAAAAACTGTTTTTT | CSVVVPMGNEKLFF
TRBJ2-3 | once | . | TRBV21-1 | TGTGCCAGCAGCAAAGCGACTAGCGGGAGGGCCCAGAACACAGATACGCAGTATTTT | CASSKATSGRAQNTDTQYF
TRBJ2-7 | . | . | TRBV11-2 | TGTGCCAGCAGCTTCGGGCGCTACGAGCAGTACTTC | CASSFGRYEQYF
TRBJ1-3 | . | . | TRBV6-4 | TGTGCCAGCTCTCAGATGGATGGGAGAGGAGGAAACACCATATATTTT | CASSQMDGRGGNTIYF
TRBJ2-7 | . | . | TRBV4-1 | TGCGCCAGCAGCCATGGACAGCGCTACGAGCAGTACTTC | CASSHGQRYEQYF
TRBJ2-7 | . | . | TRBV6-5 | TGTGCCAGCGGGGTTCTAGAAGGGGACGAGCAGTACTTC | CASGVLEGDEQYF
TRBJ1-5 | . | . | TRBV28 | TGTGCCAGCAGCCCAAGGGTTAGCAATCAGCCCCAGCATTTT | CASSPRVSNQPQHF
TRBJ2-5 | . | . | TRBV10-3 | TGTGCCATCAAGCAAGTCCTGCAAGAGACCCAGTACTTC | CAIKQVLQETQYF
TRBJ1-2 | . | TRBD1 | TRBV27 | TGTGCCAGCACGATCACAGGGGGCGCTGGGTATGGCTACACCTTC | CASTITGGAGYGYTF
TRBJ1-2 | . | TRBD1 | TRBV7-9 | TGTGCCAGCAGCCTGAGGACAGGCTCCTATGGCTACACCTTC | CASSLRTGSYGYTF
TRBJ2-5 | . | . | TRBV18 | TGTGCCAGCTCACCCTCCCCTGGGGCGACTTACCAAGAGACCCAGTACTTC | CASSPSPGATYQETQYF
TRBJ2-7 | . | . | TRBV7-9 | TGTGCCAGCAGCCCGCCCCTCACCTCCGGGGACTCGATCTACGAGCAGTACTTC | CASSPPLTSGDSIYEQYF
TRBJ2-7 | . | TRBD1 | TRBV11-3 | TGTGCCAGCAGCGGCAGGGGGACCTACGAGCAGTACTTC | CASSGRGTYEQYF
TRBJ2-7 | . | . | TRBV13 | TGTGCCAGCAGCTTAGAGTCGGGTGGAGGGGCCGAGCAGTACTTC | CASSLESGGGAEQYF
TRBJ2-5 | . | . | TRBV5-4 | TGTGCCAGCAGCTTGGCAACGGCAGGCTTCGGGCAAGAGACCCAGTACTTC | CASSLATAGFGQETQYF
TRBJ2-7 | . | TRBD2 | TRBV6-1 | TGTGCCAGCAGCCCGGGGGTAGCGGGCCCCTACGAGCAGTACTTC | CASSPGVAGPYEQYF
TRBJ2-7 | . | . | TRBV5-1 | TGCGCCAGCAGGCCTATCCCAGGGTACGAGCAGTACTTC | CASRPIPGYEQYF
TRBJ2-7 | . | . | TRBV19 | TGTGCCAGTAGGACCGGAATCACAGGGACCCCCTTCTACGAGCAGTACTTC | CASRTGITGTPFYEQYF
TRBJ2-3 | . | . | TRBV7-9 | TGTGCCAGCAGCATCGGGACACCCACAGATACGCAGTATTTT | CASSIGTPTDTQYF
TRBJ1-2 | . | . | TRBV5-1 | TGCGCCAGCAGCTTGGCAGGGAATGGCTACACCTTC | CASSLAGNGYTF
TRBJ2-1 | . | . | TRBV27 | TGTGCCAGCAGTTCCGCGACCTCACAGAGCTCCTACAATGAGCAGTTCTTC | CASSSATSQSSYNEQFF
TRBJ1-1 | . | . | TRBV5-1 | TGCGCCAGCAGCTTGACAGGGAACACTGAAGCTTTCTTT | CASSLTGNTEAFF
TRBJ2-7 | . | . | TRBV5-6 | TGTGCCAGCAGCGTCGGAGCGCGCCGAGAGCAGTACTTC | CASSVGARREQYF
TRBJ2-7 | once | . | TRBV2 | TGTGCCAGCAGTGAACGGGGCGTGAGGTACGAGCAGTACTTC | CASSERGVRYEQYF
TRBJ1-1 | once | . | TRBV5-1 | TGCGCCAGCAGCTTGTCCTACCTGAACACTGAAGCTTTCTTT | CASSLSYLNTEAFF